The 8 T cell receptor beta chains listed next were all sequenced from one sample in a study of blood T cell repertoires in COVID-19. Data came from immunoSEQ multiplex PCR; TCRdb stores just in-frame clones and leaves some out. The data show roughly 140,000 clones, 75% to 90% seen once. Sequenced material: peripheral blood. The source of these receptors is a woman in her sixties with COVID-19, enrolled during active disease.

This rearrangement joins TRBV19 to TRBJ1-3; D is ambiguous. The V gene lost 4 bases and the J gene lost 1 base, with 5 bases spanning the gap. The CDR3 runs 13 residues. From germline, CDR1 is LNHDA and CDR2 SQIVND (reference sequence). The CDR3, as DNA: TGTGCCAGTAGTACGGTTTCTGGAAACACCATATATTTT. Translated: CASSTVSGNTIYF. The whole variable domain, remainder taken from reference TRBV19 and TRBJ1-3, is DGGITQSPKYLFRKEGQNVTLSCEQNLNHDAMYWYRQDPGQGLRLIYYSQIVNDFQKGDIAEGYSVSREKKESFPLTVTSAQKNPTAFYLCASSTVSGNTIYFGEGSWLTVV.

This clone has a single count. The chain is built from TRBV13 and TRBJ1-1, with no clear D. This CDR3 is built from 13 residues. The V gene's germline CDR1 is PRHDT and CDR2 FYEKMQ (reference sequence). Trimming pared 3 bases from V and 4 bases from J, leaving 9 bases between. The CDR3 sequence is CASSFERSTEAFF. The CDR3 DNA is TGTGCCAGCAGCTTTGAAAGGAGCACTGAAGCTTTCTTT. The full variable domain, completed using reference TRBV13 and TRBJ1-1, is AAGVIQSPRHLIKEKRETATLKCYPIPRHDTVYWYQQGPGQDPQFLISFYEKMQSDKGSIPDRFSAQQFSDYHSELNMSSLELGDSALYFCASSFERSTEAFFGQGTRLTVV.

The chain employs TRBV5-1 and TRBJ2-4; no reliable D call. V was clipped by 0 bases and J by 6 bases, with 10 bases between them. This CDR3 comprises 14 residues. CDR1 SGHRS and CDR2 YFSETQ come from the germline V gene. The CDR3 spells CASSLGAEINIQYF. CDR3 DNA sequence: TGCGCCAGCAGCTTGGGGGCAGAAATAAACATTCAGTACTTC.

V and J are TRBV6-2 or TRBV6-3 and TRBJ2-7; a weak D match, TRBD1 (5 bases). The V and J ends lost 0 bases and 0 bases respectively, with 9 bases between them. The CDR3 is made up of 15 amino acids. Germline CDR1 and CDR2: MNHEY and SVGEGT. CDR3 sequence reads: CASSYSLGRSYEQYF. The CDR3 DNA reads as TGTGCCAGCAGTTACTCGTTGGGGCGCTCCTACGAGCAGTACTTC.

CDR3 sequence (DNA): TGTGCCAGCAGCTGGGGACAGGGGACCCCGACCTACGAGCAGTACTTC. It is translated as CASSWGQGTPTYEQYF. V is TRBV6-6 and J is TRBJ2-7, with 10 nucleotides matching TRBD1. V was clipped by 6 bases and J by 2 bases; unmatched bases: 10. CDR1 and CDR2 (germline): MNHNY, SVGAGI (reference sequence). The CDR3 totals 16 residues.

This clone was observed once. The chain joins TRBV9 to TRBJ1-6, with TRBD1 identical over 9 bases. This CDR3 region has 14 residues. Germline V gene sequence: CDR1 SGDLS, CDR2 YYNGEE. V shed 3 bases and J 9 bases; nucleotides not matched to a gene: 4. The CDR3, as DNA: TGTGCCAGCAGCGCCGGACAGGGGCGTTCACCCCTCCACTTT. Translated, it gives CASSAGQGRSPLHF.

This clone has just one count. This chain uses TRBV5-1 with TRBJ1-1; perhaps TRBD1 as D (6 bases). Germline assignment: CDR1 SGHRS and CDR2 YFSETQ. Trimming shortened V by 0 bases and J by 2 bases, and 11 bases separated the two germline ends. This CDR3 contains 15 residues. Written as DNA, the CDR3 is TGCGCCAGCAGCTTGGCCACAGGGCCAAACACTGAAGCTTTCTTT. This sequence encodes CASSLATGPNTEAFF.

The gene calls are TRBV11-2 and TRBJ1-4; TRBD1 aligns across 10 bases. This CDR3 is built from 16 residues. CDR1 is SGHAT and CDR2 is FQNNGV in the germline V gene. Trimming removed 1 base from V and 3 bases from J; junction bases left unmatched: 2. The CDR3 DNA reads as TGTGCCAGCAGCTTAGGCGGACAGGGGGCTAATGAAAAACTGTTTTTT. Translation: CASSLGGQGANEKLFF. The entire variable domain, with the rest obtained from reference TRBV11-2 and TRBJ1-4, is as follows: EAGVAQSPRYKIIEKRQSVAFWCNPISGHATLYWYQQILGQGPKLLIQFQNNGVVDDSQLPKDRFSAERLKGVDSTLKIQPAKLEDSAVYLCASSLGGQGANEKLFFGSGTQLSVL.